Presented here are 20 T cell receptor beta chains from one specimen sequenced in a study of early T cells in non-severe SARS-CoV-2 infection. TCRdb re-called the 5' RACE reads through MiXCR, storing one row per CDR3 protein. The sample shows about 52,000 distinct CDR3 sequences, 8% to 13% of them seen only once. Material for sequencing was whole blood. The receptors here all came from an adult who was a healthcare worker with PCR-confirmed SARS-CoV-2 infection or an uninfected control (not recorded which).

The V gene is TRBV5-4, the J gene TRBJ2-5, with 11 bases fitting TRBD2. J was trimmed by 3 bases and V by 1 base; bases with no gene match: 5. The CDR3 consists of 16 residues. CDR1 is SGHNT and CDR2 is YYREEE in the germline V gene (reference sequence). The CDR3 nucleotides read TGTGCCAGCAGCTTGTCTAGCGGGGGGTTGGAAGAGACCCAGTACTTC. Its protein is CASSLSSGGLEETQYF.

This clonotype occurred a few times. V usage is TRBV6-5 and J usage is TRBJ1-1, with D possibly matching TRBD1 (5 bases). Germline loops: CDR1 MNHEY, CDR2 SVGAGI. V was trimmed by 5 bases and J by 1 base, leaving 14 bases between them. The CDR3 spans 15 residues. In nucleotides, the CDR3 is TGTGCCAGCAGTCAAGAGGGGAATAGGAACACTGAAGCTTTCTTT. Its protein is CASSQEGNRNTEAFF.

Turning to this clonotype: A much larger clone is a single base away; this may be a read error. V usage is TRBV11-2 and J usage is TRBJ2-6; no reliable D call. CDR3 length: 11 amino acids. CDR1 SGHAT and CDR2 FQNNGV come from the germline V gene. The V and J ends lost 7 bases and 14 bases respectively, with 12 bases between them. This CDR3 reads CASNRVNILTF. CDR3 sequence (DNA): TGTGCCAGCAACCGAGTTAATATCCTGACTTTC.

Of note for this clonotype: With a much larger clone just one base away, this may be a read error. The chain is built from TRBV7-2 and TRBJ2-7; D is unclear. Trimming took off 5 bases at V and 3 bases at J, with 8 bases between the two ends. Germline CDR1 and CDR2: SGHTA and FQGNSA. This CDR3 spans 12 amino acids. Here the CDR3 reads CASSPPVYEQYF. In DNA form, the CDR3 reads TGTGCCAGCAGCCCACCCGTCTACGAGCAGTACTTC.

This clonotype was seen many times. The rearrangement uses TRBV6-1 and TRBJ1-4; D may be TRBD1 (6 bases). The V gene lost 6 bases and the J gene lost 8 bases, with 10 bases spanning the gap. The CDR3 covers 12 residues. CDR1 and CDR2 (germline): MNHNS, SASEGT. CDR3 protein: CASSPDREKLFF. The CDR3 region has the DNA TGTGCCAGCAGCCCGGACAGAGAAAAACTGTTTTTT.

This rearrangement joins TRBV20-1 to TRBJ2-5; TRBD2 matches at 10 bases. Germline V gene data show CDR1 as DFQATT and CDR2 as SNEGSKA (reference sequence). The trim removed 5 bases at V and 4 bases at J, leaving 10 bases unmatched. CDR3 length: 15 amino acids. The CDR3 spells CSAPPSGSVIETQYF. The CDR3 nucleotides are TGCAGTGCTCCGCCTAGCGGGAGTGTAATAGAGACCCAGTACTTC.

This clonotype showed up many times. The chain has TRBV13 and TRBJ1-1, with D hard to call. This CDR3 contains 11 residues. The germline CDR1 and CDR2 sequences are PRHDT and FYEKMQ (reference sequence). V was pared by 4 bases and J by 7 bases, with 7 bases between. The CDR3 reads CASSWVGEAFF. In DNA, the CDR3 is TGTGCCAGCAGCTGGGTTGGTGAAGCTTTCTTT. Variable domain in full (rest from reference TRBV13 and TRBJ1-1): AAGVIQSPRHLIKEKRETATLKCYPIPRHDTVYWYQQGPGQDPQFLISFYEKMQSDKGSIPDRFSAQQFSDYHSELNMSSLELGDSALYFCASSWVGEAFFGQGTRLTVV.

The V gene is TRBV7-9, the J gene TRBJ2-7; D is ambiguous. The V and J ends lost 3 bases and 0 bases respectively, with 12 bases between them. The CDR3 loop spans 15 amino acids. Germline assignment: CDR1 SEHNR and CDR2 FQNEAQ (reference sequence). CDR3 residues: CASSFKGISSYEQYF. The CDR3 DNA reads TGTGCCAGCAGCTTTAAGGGAATAAGCTCCTACGAGCAGTACTTC. The full variable domain, in which reference TRBV7-9 and TRBJ2-7 provide the parts outside the CDR3, is DTGVSQNPRHKITKRGQNVTFRCDPISEHNRLYWYRQTLGQGPEFLTYFQNEAQLEKSRLLSDRFSAERPKGSFSTLEIQRTEQGDSAMYLCASSFKGISSYEQYFGPGTRLTVT.

This clonotype has a count of ten or more. The chain recombines TRBV7-2 with TRBJ1-1, with D maybe TRBD1 (6 bases). Germline V lookup: CDR1 SGHTA, CDR2 FQGNSA. This CDR3 region has 15 residues. V was shortened by 2 bases and J by 8 bases, with 18 bases between the two germline ends. CDR3 sequence reads: CASSLLGAGGTEAFF. CDR3 in DNA: TGTGCCAGCAGCTTATTGGGGGCTGGGGGAACCGAAGCTTTCTTT.

This clonotype was counted ten times or more. This chain links TRBV20-1 with TRBJ1-6; 10 bases are a match to TRBD1. From germline, CDR1 is DFQATT and CDR2 SNEGSKA (reference sequence). The CDR3 runs to 15 residues. Germline trimming cut 4 bases from V and 9 bases from J; bases unmatched to any gene: 9. The CDR3 nucleotides are TGCAGTGCTAACCGGGACAGGGGTTCAGGTTCACCCCTCCACTTT. Protein product: CSANRDRGSGSPLHF.

The CDR3 DNA follows: TGTGCCAGCAGTTTGCGGACACACTATGGCTACACCTTC. Translated: CASSLRTHYGYTF. This rearrangement joins TRBV12-3 or TRBV12-4 to TRBJ1-2; tentative D call: TRBD1 (5 bases). This CDR3 region has 13 residues. V gave up 3 bases and J gave up 3 bases, with 8 bases separating them.

Of note for this clonotype: A read error may be the cause here, since a much bigger clone is one base away. J is TRBJ2-3 and V is TRBV27; D possibly corresponds to TRBD2 (6 bases). This CDR3 contains 13 residues. CDR1 is MNHEY, CDR2 SMNVEV, per germline (reference sequence). The CDR3 coding sequence is TGTGCCAGCAGTCGCTTGCTGGGAGGCCCGCAGAATTTT. The encoded protein is CASSRLLGGPQNF.

In its sample, this clonotype was seen a few times. The chain couples TRBV7-2 to TRBJ1-1, with TRBD1 matching over 7 bases. The CDR3 has 14 amino acids. Trimming took 5 bases from V and 6 from J; bases not matched to a gene: 9. Germline values: CDR1 SGHTA, CDR2 FQGNSA. The CDR3 DNA reads as TGTGCCAGCAGCCAAGGACAGGCAGGGGCTGAAGCTTTCTTT. Its translation is CASSQGQAGAEAFF.

J is TRBJ1-1 and V is TRBV28; no definite D call. From germline, CDR1 is MDHEN and CDR2 SYDVKM. Trimming cost V 3 bases and J 1 base, with 3 bases left between them. The CDR3 consists of 12 residues. CDR3 loop: CASSFRNTEAFF. In DNA form, the CDR3 reads TGTGCCAGCAGTTTCCGGAACACTGAAGCTTTCTTT.

There are many counts of this clonotype. This chain uses TRBV20-1 with TRBJ2-2; 11 bases are a match to TRBD2. Unmatched junction bases numbered 5, after V lost 2 bases and J lost 0 bases. This CDR3 contains 17 residues. Germline-derived CDR1 and CDR2 are DFQATT and SNEGSKA (reference sequence). CDR3 bases: TGCAGTGCTAGAATGCTTAGCGGGGGGGCGAACACCGGGGAGCTGTTTTTT. Translated: CSARMLSGGANTGELFF.

Many counts were recorded for this clonotype. The V call is TRBV2, the J call TRBJ2-1; possibly TRBD1 for D (6 bases). The CDR3 runs 18 residues. Germline V CDR1 and CDR2: SNHLY, FYNNEI. Trimming stripped 4 bases from V and 1 base from J, with 20 bases between. Here the CDR3 DNA reads TGTGCCAGCAGTGTCCCTAATTTATTACAGGGTTCCTACAATGAGCAGTTCTTC. This encodes CASSVPNLLQGSYNEQFF.

This clonotype came up many times. This chain uses TRBV10-2 with TRBJ2-3, with 14 bases fitting TRBD2. The ends lost 8 bases at V and 3 bases at J; junction bases unmatched: 16. The CDR3 extends over 19 amino acids. The germline V gene encodes CDR1 WSHSY and CDR2 SAAADI. CDR3 in amino acids: CASSGLAGGSSSATDTQYF. The CDR3 DNA follows: TGCGCCAGCTCTGGACTAGCGGGGGGTTCCTCTTCGGCGACAGATACGCAGTATTTT.

The chain uses TRBV12-3 or TRBV12-4 and TRBJ1-1; the D gene is possibly TRBD1 (5 bases). The CDR3 covers 13 residues. Trimming stripped 2 bases from V and 6 bases from J, with 10 bases between. The CDR3 DNA reads TGTGCCAGCAGTTTAAAGGGGATCGCTGAAGCTTTCTTT. This codes for CASSLKGIAEAFF.

The chain links TRBV6-2 or TRBV6-3 to TRBJ2-1; 9 bases match TRBD1. In germline, CDR1 is MNHEY, CDR2 SVGEGT. This CDR3 comprises 13 residues. Unmatched junction bases numbered 1, after V lost 6 bases and J lost 4 bases. In DNA, the CDR3 is TGTGCCAGCAGGGGGACAGGGTACAATGAGCAGTTCTTC. As protein: CASRGTGYNEQFF.

This clonotype has more than one count but fewer than ten. This chain links TRBV11-2 with TRBJ1-3; 7 bases are a match to TRBD1. The trim removed 8 bases at V and 0 bases at J, leaving 16 bases unmatched. Germline-derived CDR1 and CDR2 are SGHAT and FQNNGV. This CDR3 spans 18 amino acids. In DNA form, the CDR3 reads TGTGCCAGCCTCCACTCTTACAGGGGAAGAAGCTCTGGAAACACCATATATTTT. Translating gives CASLHSYRGRSSGNTIYF.